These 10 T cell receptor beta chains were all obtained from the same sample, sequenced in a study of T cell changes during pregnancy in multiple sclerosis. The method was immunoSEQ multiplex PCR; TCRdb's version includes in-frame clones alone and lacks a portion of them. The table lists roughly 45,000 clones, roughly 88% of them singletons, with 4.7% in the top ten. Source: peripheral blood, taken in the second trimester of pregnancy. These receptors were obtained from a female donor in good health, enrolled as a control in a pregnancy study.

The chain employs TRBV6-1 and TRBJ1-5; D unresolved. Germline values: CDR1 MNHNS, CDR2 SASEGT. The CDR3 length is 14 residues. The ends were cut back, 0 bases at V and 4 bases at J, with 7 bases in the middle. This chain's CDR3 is CASSEATRNQPQHF. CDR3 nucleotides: TGTGCCAGCAGTGAAGCAACTCGAAATCAGCCCCAGCATTTT.

The CDR3 spells CSAYPGGNTEAFF. CDR3 nucleotides: TGCAGCGCCTACCCGGGGGGAAACACTGAAGCTTTCTTT. The rearrangement joins TRBV29-1 to TRBJ1-1; D perhaps matches TRBD1 (5 bases). Between the trimmed V and J ends, which lost 7 bases and 2 bases, there was a span of 14 bases. Per germline, CDR1 SQVTM and CDR2 ANQGSEA. This CDR3 region has 13 residues.

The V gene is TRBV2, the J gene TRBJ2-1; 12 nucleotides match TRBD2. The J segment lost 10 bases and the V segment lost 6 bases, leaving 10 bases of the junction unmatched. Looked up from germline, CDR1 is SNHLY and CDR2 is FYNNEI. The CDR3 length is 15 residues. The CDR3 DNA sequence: TGTGCCAGCAGCGCTAGACTAGCGGGAGTTTACGAGCAGTTCTTC. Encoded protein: CASSARLAGVYEQFF.

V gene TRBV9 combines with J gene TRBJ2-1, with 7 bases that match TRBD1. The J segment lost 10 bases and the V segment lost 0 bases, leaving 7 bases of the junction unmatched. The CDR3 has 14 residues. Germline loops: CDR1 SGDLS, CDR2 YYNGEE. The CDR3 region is CASSVVGTGAEQFF. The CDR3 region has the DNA TGTGCCAGCAGCGTAGTTGGAACAGGGGCAGAGCAGTTCTTC.

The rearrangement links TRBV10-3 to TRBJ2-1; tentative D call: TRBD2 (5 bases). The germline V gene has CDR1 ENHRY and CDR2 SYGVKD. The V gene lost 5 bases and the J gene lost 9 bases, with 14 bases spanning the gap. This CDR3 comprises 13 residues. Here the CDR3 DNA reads TGTGCCATCAGTCTCACGCCGGCGGGTGAGCAGTTCTTC. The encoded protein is CAISLTPAGEQFF.

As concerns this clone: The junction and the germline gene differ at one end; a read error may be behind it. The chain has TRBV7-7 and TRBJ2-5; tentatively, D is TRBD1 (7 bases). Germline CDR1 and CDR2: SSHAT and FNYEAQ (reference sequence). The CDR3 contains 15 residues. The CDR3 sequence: CASSALPQGRETQYF. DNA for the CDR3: TGTGCTAGCAGCGCCCTCCCACAGGGGAGGGAGACCCAGTACTTC.

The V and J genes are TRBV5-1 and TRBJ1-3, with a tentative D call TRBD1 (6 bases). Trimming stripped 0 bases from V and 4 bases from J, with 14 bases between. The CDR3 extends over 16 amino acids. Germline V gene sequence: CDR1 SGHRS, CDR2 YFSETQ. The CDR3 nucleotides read TGCGCCAGCAGCTTGGTTGGGGGCGATTTGGGAAACACCATATATTTT. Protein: CASSLVGGDLGNTIYF.

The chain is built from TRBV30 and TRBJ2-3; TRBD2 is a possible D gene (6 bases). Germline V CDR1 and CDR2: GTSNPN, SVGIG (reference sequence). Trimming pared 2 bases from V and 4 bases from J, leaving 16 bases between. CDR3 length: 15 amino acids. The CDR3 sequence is CAWSRTGVLSDTQYF. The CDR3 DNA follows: TGTGCCTGGAGTCGGACGGGAGTGTTGTCAGATACGCAGTATTTT.

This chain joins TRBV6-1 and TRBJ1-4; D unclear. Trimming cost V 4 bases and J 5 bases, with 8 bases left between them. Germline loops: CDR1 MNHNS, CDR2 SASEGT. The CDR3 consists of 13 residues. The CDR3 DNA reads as TGTGCCAGCAGTGGTCAGGCGAATGAAAAACTGTTTTTT. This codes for CASSGQANEKLFF.

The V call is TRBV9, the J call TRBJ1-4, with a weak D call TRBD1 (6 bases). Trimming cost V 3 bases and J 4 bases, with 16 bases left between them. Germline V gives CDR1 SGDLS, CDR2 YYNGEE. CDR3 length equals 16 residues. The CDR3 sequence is CASSARGGAINEKLFF. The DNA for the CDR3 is TGTGCCAGCAGCGCTAGGGGGGGGGCGATTAATGAAAAACTGTTTTTT.